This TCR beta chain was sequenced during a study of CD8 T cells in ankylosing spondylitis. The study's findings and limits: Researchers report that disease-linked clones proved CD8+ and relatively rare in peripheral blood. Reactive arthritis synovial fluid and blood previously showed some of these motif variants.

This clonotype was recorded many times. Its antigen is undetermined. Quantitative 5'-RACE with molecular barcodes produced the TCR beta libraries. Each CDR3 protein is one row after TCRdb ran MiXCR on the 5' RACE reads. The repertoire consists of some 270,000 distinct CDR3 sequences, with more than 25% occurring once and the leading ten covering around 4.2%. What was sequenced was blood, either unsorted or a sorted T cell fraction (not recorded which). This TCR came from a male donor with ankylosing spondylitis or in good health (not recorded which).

The CDR3 nucleotides are TGTGCCAGCGGCCTCCAAGAGACCCAGTACTTC. Translating gives CASGLQETQYF. This chain joins TRBV27 and TRBJ2-5; D is unclear. This CDR3 comprises 11 residues. Germline V CDR1 and CDR2: MNHEY, SMNVEV (reference sequence). V lost 8 bases, J lost 1 base, and 5 bases lay in between.